This is a list of T cell receptor beta chains from one sample in a study of chemoradiotherapy in HPV16-positive cancers. Libraries were prepared by immunoSEQ multiplex PCR; TCRdb keeps only in-frame clonotypes and omits some of them. The data contain about 17,000 clones, just under 90% of them singletons. Sequencing used blood, obtained from a patient who underwent chemoradiotherapy. Receptors were obtained from a human donor with HPV-associated anogenital cancer. Both conserved end residues are part of each CDR3. The order of the fields is J gene, clone size, D gene, V gene, CDR3 protein, CDR3 DNA. A D gene is named only where the DNA matches it firmly. A row's size may be missing; if present it is once, few, many or a size class.

j_gene: TRBJ1-2; abundance: .; d_gene: TRBD1; v_gene: TRBV18; CDR3aa: CASSPSNRQGYGYTF; CDR3nt: TGTGCCAGCTCACCGTCCAACCGACAGGGATATGGCTACACCTTC
j_gene: TRBJ2-7; abundance: once; d_gene: TRBD2; v_gene: TRBV7-9; CDR3aa: CASSGRLAGGHNEQYF; CDR3nt: TGTGCCAGCAGCGGGCGACTAGCGGGAGGGCATAACGAGCAGTACTTC
j_gene: TRBJ2-1; abundance: .; d_gene: .; v_gene: TRBV14; CDR3aa: CASSQEKILSYNEQFF; CDR3nt: TGTGCCAGCAGCCAAGAAAAGATCCTCTCCTACAATGAGCAGTTCTTC
j_gene: TRBJ2-7; abundance: .; d_gene: .; v_gene: TRBV6-1; CDR3aa: CASIERLGLSEQYF; CDR3nt: TGTGCCAGCATTGAGAGACTAGGTCTAAGCGAGCAGTACTTC
j_gene: TRBJ2-7; abundance: .; d_gene: TRBD2; v_gene: TRBV2; CDR3aa: CASSRIAGGILPPEQYF; CDR3nt: TGTGCCAGCAGTCGCATAGCGGGGGGCATCCTGCCCCCCGAGCAGTACTTC
j_gene: TRBJ1-5; abundance: .; d_gene: .; v_gene: TRBV7-2; CDR3aa: CASSLEANQPQHF; CDR3nt: TGTGCCAGCAGCTTAGAGGCGAATCAGCCCCAGCATTTT
j_gene: TRBJ2-2; abundance: .; d_gene: .; v_gene: TRBV2; CDR3aa: CASRTILGGGELFF; CDR3nt: TGTGCCAGCAGGACGATCCTGGGTGGCGGGGAGCTGTTTTTT
j_gene: TRBJ1-2; abundance: once; d_gene: .; v_gene: TRBV9; CDR3aa: CASSVGQDHGYTF; CDR3nt: TGTGCCAGCAGCGTAGGGCAGGACCATGGCTACACCTTC
j_gene: TRBJ1-4; abundance: .; d_gene: .; v_gene: TRBV15; CDR3aa: CATSRAGDEKLFF; CDR3nt: TGTGCCACTAGCCGGGCAGGGGATGAAAAACTGTTTTTT
j_gene: TRBJ2-3; abundance: .; d_gene: TRBD2; v_gene: TRBV4-1; CDR3aa: CASSRTSGAPDTQYF; CDR3nt: TGCGCCAGCAGCCGGACTAGCGGGGCCCCAGATACGCAGTATTTT
j_gene: TRBJ1-5; abundance: .; d_gene: .; v_gene: TRBV5-8; CDR3aa: CASSPADGTSNQPQHF; CDR3nt: TGTGCCAGCAGCCCCGCCGACGGGACTAGCAATCAGCCCCAGCATTTT